This is a list of T cell receptor beta chains from one sample in a study of cytomegalovirus exposure and HLA in healthy donors. TCRdb's table, derived via immunoSEQ multiplex PCR, lists solely in-frame clones and lacks some. Of around 110,000 clones listed, roughly 68% are singletons. The material sequenced was PBMCs. These receptor sequences come from a woman aged 25 to 39 in good health and CMV-seronegative. The CDR3 runs from the conserved cysteine through the conserved F or W. The D gene is left open where the match is weak. Where a row states a size, it is once, few, many or the class of an expanded clone; other rows omit it.

abundance,v_gene,j_gene,d_gene,CDR3aa,CDR3nt
-,TRBV6-1,TRBJ1-2,-,CASSVTHSNYGYTF,TGTGCCAGCAGTGTGACACATAGTAACTATGGCTACACCTTC
-,TRBV30,TRBJ2-4,TRBD1,CAWSATGVNIQYF,TGTGCCTGGAGTGCGACAGGGGTTAACATTCAGTACTTC
-,TRBV7-9,TRBJ1-2,-,CSSSWSGDGYTF,TGTTCCAGCAGCTGGTCAGGGGATGGCTACACCTTC
-,TRBV4-1,TRBJ2-5,-,CASSQGEATYQETQYF,TGCGCCAGCAGCCAAGGGGAGGCGACGTACCAAGAGACCCAGTACTTC
-,TRBV7-7,TRBJ2-3,TRBD1,CASSRNTGGDTQYF,TGTGCTAGCAGCCGAAACACAGGGGGAGATACGCAGTATTTT
few,TRBV28,TRBJ2-7,TRBD2,CASSLGLDYEQYF,TGTGCCAGCAGCCTCGGACTAGACTACGAGCAGTACTTC
few,TRBV7-8,TRBJ2-7,-,CASSWDRGRAYEQYF,TGTGCCAGCAGCTGGGATAGGGGCAGGGCCTACGAGCAGTACTTC
-,TRBV28,TRBJ1-2,TRBD1,CASSTTTGYYGYTF,TGTGCCAGCAGTACGACGACAGGGTACTATGGCTACACCTTC
few,TRBV27,TRBJ1-2,-,CASKSPWRGKNYGYTF,TGTGCCAGCAAGAGTCCTTGGCGAGGGAAGAACTATGGCTACACCTTC
-,TRBV5-1,TRBJ2-7,-,CASSLKDRAYEQYF,TGCGCCAGCAGCTTAAAGGACAGAGCCTACGAGCAGTACTTC
-,TRBV7-3,TRBJ2-2,-,CASSEKPITGELFF,TGTGCCAGCAGCGAAAAGCCTATAACCGGGGAGCTGTTTTTT
-,TRBV5-1,TRBJ1-3,-,CASSLPDSGNTIYF,TGCGCCAGCAGCTTGCCAGACTCTGGAAACACCATATATTTT
-,TRBV11-1,TRBJ2-1,-,CASSFRAGSSYNEQFF,TGTGCCAGCAGCTTTAGGGCGGGAAGCTCCTACAATGAGCAGTTCTTC
-,TRBV28,TRBJ1-4,-,CASRGAPGFREKLFF,TGTGCCAGCAGGGGGGCCCCGGGCTTTAGAGAAAAACTGTTTTTT
few,TRBV2,TRBJ1-2,TRBD1,CASTLMGTGGANYGYTF,TGTGCCAGCACCCTGATGGGGACAGGGGGCGCCAACTATGGCTACACCTTC
-,TRBV28,TRBJ2-7,TRBD2,CASSLIAGGSYEQYF,TGTGCCAGCAGTCTAATAGCGGGGGGCTCCTACGAGCAGTACTTC
-,TRBV4-1,TRBJ2-1,TRBD2,CASSQGPTSGISNEQFF,TGCGCCAGCAGCCAAGGCCCGACTAGCGGGATTTCGAATGAGCAGTTCTTC
-,TRBV7-9,TRBJ1-6,-,CASSFRQPLHF,TGTGCCAGCAGCTTTCGTCAGCCCCTCCACTTT
-,TRBV5-4,TRBJ2-7,TRBD1,CASSEPGQGTYEQYF,TGTGCCAGCAGCGAACCGGGACAGGGGACCTACGAGCAGTACTTC
-,TRBV2,TRBJ2-7,-,CASRGETGLRQYF,TGTGCCAGCAGAGGGGAGACAGGTCTCAGGCAGTACTTC